This passage covers 10 T cell receptor beta chains from one sample sequenced in a study of early stage breast cancer tumors. Clones were read by immunoSEQ multiplex PCR, and TCRdb kept only the in-frame ones, dropping some. The table records fewer than 80,000 clones, roughly 80% of them present only once. The sample was blood. The source of these receptors is a person aged 40-50 years with breast cancer.

The V and J genes are TRBV18 and TRBJ2-5; 7 bases map to TRBD2. The CDR3 consists of 14 residues. Germline loops: CDR1 KGHSH, CDR2 LQKENI. Trimming took 0 bases from V and 4 from J; bases not matched to a gene: 2. CDR3 nucleotide sequence: TGTGCCAGCTCACCACCTGGGGGGGGAGAGACCCAGTACTTC. As protein: CASSPPGGGETQYF.

The genes are TRBV5-1 and TRBJ2-3, with D perhaps TRBD2 (5 bases). V was shortened by 0 bases and J by 4 bases, with 12 bases between the two germline ends. The CDR3 has 15 amino acids. CDR1 and CDR2 from the germline V gene are SGHRS and YFSETQ. CDR3 sequence: CASSLGLAKADTQYF. The DNA for the CDR3 is TGCGCCAGCAGCTTGGGGCTAGCTAAGGCAGATACGCAGTATTTT.

On this clone itself: Its ends do not fully match the called genes, so a read error is possible. The chain combines TRBV7-7 with TRBJ2-1; unclear D gene. The CDR3 has 15 residues. The germline gives CDR1 SSHAT, CDR2 FNYEAQ (reference sequence). The CDR3 protein is CASSPGPGSYNEQFF. The CDR3 region has the DNA TGTGCTAGCAGCCCAGGTCCGGGCTCCTACAATGAGCAGTTCTTC.

The chain joins TRBV7-9 to TRBJ2-1; D might be TRBD2 (6 bases). The V end was cut by 1 base, the J end by 4 bases, with 23 bases between. The CDR3 sequence is 19 residues long. CDR1 SEHNR and CDR2 FQNEAQ come from the germline V gene (reference sequence). The CDR3 nucleotides are TGTGCCAGCAGCTTAGTTATAAGTAGGGTAGCGGCCACATACAATGAGCAGTTCTTC. Translating it yields CASSLVISRVAATYNEQFF.

The rearrangement joins TRBV2 to TRBJ2-5, with 8 bases lining up with TRBD1. This CDR3 comprises 15 residues. Germline V gene lookup returns CDR1 SNHLY and CDR2 FYNNEI. Trimming at V came to 6 bases and at J to 2 bases, leaving 8 bases not matched to a gene. The CDR3 region is CASRWDRRIQETQYF. The CDR3 region has the DNA TGTGCCAGCAGATGGGACAGGCGGATTCAAGAGACCCAGTACTTC.

This sequence joins TRBV2 and TRBJ1-1, with D unresolved. Trimming removed 6 bases at V and 0 bases at J, with 11 bases between. CDR3 length equals 14 residues. CDR1 is SNHLY and CDR2 is FYNNEI in the germline V gene. The CDR3 spells CASRTPMMNTEAFF. DNA of the CDR3: TGTGCCAGCAGGACACCCATGATGAACACTGAAGCTTTCTTT. Together with reference TRBV2 and TRBJ1-1, the CDR3 gives the full variable domain: EPEVTQTPSHQVTQMGQEVILRCVPISNHLYFYWYRQILGQKVEFLVSFYNNEISEKSEIFDDQFSVERPDGSNFTLKIRSTKLEDSAMYFCASRTPMMNTEAFFGQGTRLTVV.

This clone was found a few times. The chain is built from TRBV20-1 and TRBJ1-2, with 9 bases fitting TRBD1. This CDR3 has 11 amino acids. CDR1 and CDR2 from the germline V gene are DFQATT and SNEGSKA (reference sequence). With V trimmed by 3 bases and J by 8 bases, 1 base remained unmatched. CDR3 in amino acids: CSARDRGGYTF. The CDR3 nucleotides read TGCAGTGCTAGGGACAGGGGCGGCTACACCTTC.

The V gene is TRBV11-2, the J gene TRBJ2-5, with D perhaps TRBD1 (6 bases). The V and J ends lost 5 bases and 5 bases respectively, with 15 bases between them. The CDR3 is 14 amino acids. The V gene's germline CDR1 is SGHAT and CDR2 FQNNGV. CDR3 protein: CASSPGQLRETQYF. The CDR3 region has the DNA TGTGCCAGCAGCCCCGGACAGTTACGGGAGACCCAGTACTTC.

Here the CDR3 DNA reads TGTGCCAGCAGCTTCAATGCGAACACTGAAGCTTTCTTT. This sequence encodes CASSFNANTEAFF. The gene calls are TRBV11-2 and TRBJ1-1; unclear D gene. Germline V lookup: CDR1 SGHAT, CDR2 FQNNGV. V dropped 3 bases and J dropped 1 base, with 6 bases sitting between them. The CDR3 spans 13 residues.

This clone has more than one count but fewer than ten. CDR3 loop: CASSPEGLTGANVLTF. DNA for the CDR3: TGTGCCAGTAGTCCCGAAGGACTTACTGGGGCCAACGTCCTGACTTTC. V is TRBV19 and J is TRBJ2-6; a possible D gene is TRBD2 (5 bases). Germline lookup yields CDR1 LNHDA and CDR2 SQIVND (reference sequence). V lost 5 bases and J lost 2, with 13 bases in between. This CDR3 region has 16 residues.